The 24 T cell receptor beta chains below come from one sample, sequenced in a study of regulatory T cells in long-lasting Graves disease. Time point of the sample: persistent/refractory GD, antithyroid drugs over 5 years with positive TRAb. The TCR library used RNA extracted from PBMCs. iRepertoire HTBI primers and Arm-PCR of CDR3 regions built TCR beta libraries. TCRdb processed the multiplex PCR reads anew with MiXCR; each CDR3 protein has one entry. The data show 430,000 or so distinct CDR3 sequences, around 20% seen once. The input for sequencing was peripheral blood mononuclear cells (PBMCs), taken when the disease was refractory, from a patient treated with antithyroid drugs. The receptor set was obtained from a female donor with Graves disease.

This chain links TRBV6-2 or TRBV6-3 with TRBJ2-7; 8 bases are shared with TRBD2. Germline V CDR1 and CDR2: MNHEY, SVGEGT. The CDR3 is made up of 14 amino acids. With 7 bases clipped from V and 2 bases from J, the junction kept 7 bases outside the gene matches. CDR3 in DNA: TGTGCCAGCAACCCGGGAGGGTCAGCCTACGAGCAGTACTTC. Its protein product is CASNPGGSAYEQYF.

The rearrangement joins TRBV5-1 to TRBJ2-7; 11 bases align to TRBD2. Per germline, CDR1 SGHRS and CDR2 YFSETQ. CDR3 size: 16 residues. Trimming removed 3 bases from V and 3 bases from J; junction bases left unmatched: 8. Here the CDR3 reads CASSSGSGRAHYEQYF. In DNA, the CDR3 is TGCGCCAGCAGCTCAGGTAGCGGGAGGGCCCACTACGAGCAGTACTTC.

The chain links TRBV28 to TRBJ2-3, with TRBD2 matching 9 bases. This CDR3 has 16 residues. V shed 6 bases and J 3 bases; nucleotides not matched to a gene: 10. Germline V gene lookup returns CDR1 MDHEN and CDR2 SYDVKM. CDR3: CASSSETSGETDTQYF. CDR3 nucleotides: TGTGCCAGCAGCTCAGAGACTAGCGGAGAAACAGATACGCAGTATTTT.

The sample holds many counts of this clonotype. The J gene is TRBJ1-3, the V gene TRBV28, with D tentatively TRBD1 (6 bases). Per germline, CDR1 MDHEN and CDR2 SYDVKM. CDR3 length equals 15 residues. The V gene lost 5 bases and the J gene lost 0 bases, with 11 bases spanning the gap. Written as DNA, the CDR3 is TGTGCCAGCAGTAACAGGGATCGCTCTGGAAACACCATATATTTT. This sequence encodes CASSNRDRSGNTIYF. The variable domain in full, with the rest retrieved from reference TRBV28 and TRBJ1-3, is DVKVTQSSRYLVKRTGEKVFLECVQDMDHENMFWYRQDPGLGLRLIYFSYDVKMKEKGDIPEGYSVSREKKERFSLILESASTNQTSMYLCASSNRDRSGNTIYFGEGSWLTVV.

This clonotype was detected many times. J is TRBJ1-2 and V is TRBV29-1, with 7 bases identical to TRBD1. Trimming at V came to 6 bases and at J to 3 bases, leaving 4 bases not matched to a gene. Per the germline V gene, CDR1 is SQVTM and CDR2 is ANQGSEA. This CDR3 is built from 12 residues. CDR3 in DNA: TGCAGCGTGGGGACAGCAGACTATGGCTACACCTTC. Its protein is CSVGTADYGYTF.

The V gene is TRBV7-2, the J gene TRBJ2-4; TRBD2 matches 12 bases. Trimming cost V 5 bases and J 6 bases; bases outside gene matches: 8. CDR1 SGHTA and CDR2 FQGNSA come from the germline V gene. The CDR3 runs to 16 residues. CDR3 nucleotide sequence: TGTGCCAGCAGCACCCCGGGACTAGCGGGCTTAAACATTCAGTACTTC. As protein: CASSTPGLAGLNIQYF.

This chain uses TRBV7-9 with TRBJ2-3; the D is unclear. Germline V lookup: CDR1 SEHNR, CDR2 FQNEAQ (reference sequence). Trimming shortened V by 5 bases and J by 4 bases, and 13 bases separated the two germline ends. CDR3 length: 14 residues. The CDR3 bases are TGTGCCAGCAGCCCCCGACCCGGGTCAGATACGCAGTATTTT. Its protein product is CASSPRPGSDTQYF.

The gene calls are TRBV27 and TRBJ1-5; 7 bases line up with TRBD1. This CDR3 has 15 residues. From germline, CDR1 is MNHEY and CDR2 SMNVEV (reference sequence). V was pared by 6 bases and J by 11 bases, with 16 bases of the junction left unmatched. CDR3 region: CASRTDREPAESQHF. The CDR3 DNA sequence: TGTGCCAGCAGGACTGACAGGGAACCTGCAGAGTCCCAGCATTTT.

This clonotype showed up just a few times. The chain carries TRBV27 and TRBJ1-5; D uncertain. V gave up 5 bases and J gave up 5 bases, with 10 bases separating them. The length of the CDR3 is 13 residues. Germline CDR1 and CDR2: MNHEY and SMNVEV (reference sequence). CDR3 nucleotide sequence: TGTGCCAGCAGTCGGACGGAACATCAGCCCCAGCATTTT. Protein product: CASSRTEHQPQHF.

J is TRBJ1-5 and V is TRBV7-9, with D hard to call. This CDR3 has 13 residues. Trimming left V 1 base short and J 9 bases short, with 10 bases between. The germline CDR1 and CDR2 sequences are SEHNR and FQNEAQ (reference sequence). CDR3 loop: CASSLDIEGPQHF. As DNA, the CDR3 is TGTGCCAGCAGCTTAGATATAGAGGGGCCCCAGCATTTT. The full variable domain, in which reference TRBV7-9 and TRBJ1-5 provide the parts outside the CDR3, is DTGVSQNPRHKITKRGQNVTFRCDPISEHNRLYWYRQTLGQGPEFLTYFQNEAQLEKSRLLSDRFSAERPKGSFSTLEIQRTEQGDSAMYLCASSLDIEGPQHFGDGTRLSIL.

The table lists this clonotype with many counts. The CDR3 sequence is CASTDSENNQPQHF. CDR3 DNA sequence: TGTGCCAGCACCGATTCGGAAAACAATCAGCCCCAGCATTTT. The J gene is TRBJ1-5, the V gene TRBV2, with D unclear. The length of the CDR3 is 14 residues. Trimming shortened V by 7 bases and J by 3 bases, and 13 bases separated the two germline ends. Germline assignment: CDR1 SNHLY and CDR2 FYNNEI.

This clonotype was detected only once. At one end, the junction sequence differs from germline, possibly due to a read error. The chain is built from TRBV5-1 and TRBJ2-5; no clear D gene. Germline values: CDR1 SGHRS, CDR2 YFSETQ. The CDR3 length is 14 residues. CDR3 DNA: TGCGCCAGCGGCTTGTTAGCAGGCCAAGAGACCCAGTACTTC. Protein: CASGLLAGQETQYF.

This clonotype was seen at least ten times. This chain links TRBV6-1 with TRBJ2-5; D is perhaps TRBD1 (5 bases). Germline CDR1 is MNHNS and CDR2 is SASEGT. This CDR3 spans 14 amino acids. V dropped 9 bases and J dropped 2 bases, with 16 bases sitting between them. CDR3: CASSLQGQQETQYF. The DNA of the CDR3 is TGTGCCAGTTCGCTTCAGGGCCAGCAAGAGACCCAGTACTTC.

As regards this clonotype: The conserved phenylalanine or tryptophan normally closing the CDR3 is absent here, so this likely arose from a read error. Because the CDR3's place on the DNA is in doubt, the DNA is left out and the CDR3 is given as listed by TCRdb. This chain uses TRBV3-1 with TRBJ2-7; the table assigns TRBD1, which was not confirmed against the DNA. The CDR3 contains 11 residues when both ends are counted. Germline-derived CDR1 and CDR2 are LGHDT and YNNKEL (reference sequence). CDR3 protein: CASSQDDRLPG.

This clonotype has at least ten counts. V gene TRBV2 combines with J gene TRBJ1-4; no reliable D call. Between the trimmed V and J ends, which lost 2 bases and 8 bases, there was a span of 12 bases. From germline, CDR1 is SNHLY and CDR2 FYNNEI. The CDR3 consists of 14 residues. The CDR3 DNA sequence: TGTGCCAGCAGTGAATGGACTTACCGGGAAAAACTGTTTTTT. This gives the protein CASSEWTYREKLFF.

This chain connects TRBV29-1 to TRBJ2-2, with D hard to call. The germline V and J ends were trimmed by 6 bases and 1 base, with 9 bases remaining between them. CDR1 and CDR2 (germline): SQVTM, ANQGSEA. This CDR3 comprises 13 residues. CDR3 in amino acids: CSVLQRNTGELFF. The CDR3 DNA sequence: TGCAGCGTCCTACAGAGGAACACCGGGGAGCTGTTTTTT.

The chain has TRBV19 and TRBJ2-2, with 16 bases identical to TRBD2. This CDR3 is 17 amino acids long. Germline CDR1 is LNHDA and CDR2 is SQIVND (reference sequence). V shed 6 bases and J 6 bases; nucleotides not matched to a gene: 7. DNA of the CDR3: TGTGCCAGTAGGTCGCCGGGACTAGCGGGAGGGTCCGGGGAGCTGTTTTTT. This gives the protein CASRSPGLAGGSGELFF.

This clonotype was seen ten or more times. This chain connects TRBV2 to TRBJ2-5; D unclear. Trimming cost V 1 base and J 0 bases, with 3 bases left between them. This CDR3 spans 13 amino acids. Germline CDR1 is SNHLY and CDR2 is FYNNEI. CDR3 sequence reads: CASSEDYQETQYF. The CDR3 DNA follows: TGTGCCAGCAGTGAAGACTACCAAGAGACCCAGTACTTC.

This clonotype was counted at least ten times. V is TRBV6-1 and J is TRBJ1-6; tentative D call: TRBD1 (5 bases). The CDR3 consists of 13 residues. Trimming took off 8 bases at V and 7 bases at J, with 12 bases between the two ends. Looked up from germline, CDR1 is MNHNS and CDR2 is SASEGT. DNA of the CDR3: TGTGCCAGCGGAAGACAGAGAAATTCACCCCTCCACTTT. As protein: CASGRQRNSPLHF.

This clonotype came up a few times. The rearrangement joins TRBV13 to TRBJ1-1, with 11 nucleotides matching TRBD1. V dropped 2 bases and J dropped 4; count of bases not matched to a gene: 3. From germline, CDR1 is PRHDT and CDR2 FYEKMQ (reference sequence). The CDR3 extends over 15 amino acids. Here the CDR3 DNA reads TGTGCCAGCAGCTTATGGACAGGGGGCAGCACTGAAGCTTTCTTT. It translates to CASSLWTGGSTEAFF.

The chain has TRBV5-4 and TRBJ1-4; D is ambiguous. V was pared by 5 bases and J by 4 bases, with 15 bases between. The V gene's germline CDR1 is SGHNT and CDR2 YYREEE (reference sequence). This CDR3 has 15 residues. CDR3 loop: CASSLSGGRNEKLFF. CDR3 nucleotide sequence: TGTGCCAGCAGTTTAAGCGGTGGCCGTAATGAAAAACTGTTTTTT. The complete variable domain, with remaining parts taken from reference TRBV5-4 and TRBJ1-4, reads ETGVTQSPTHLIKTRGQQVTLRCSSQSGHNTVSWYQQALGQGPQFIFQYYREEENGRGNFPPRFSGLQFPNYSSELNVNALELDDSALYLCASSLSGGRNEKLFFGSGTQLSVL.

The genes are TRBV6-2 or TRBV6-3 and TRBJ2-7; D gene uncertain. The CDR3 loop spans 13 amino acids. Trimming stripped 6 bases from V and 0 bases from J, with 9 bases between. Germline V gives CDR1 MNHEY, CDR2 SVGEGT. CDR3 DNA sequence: TGTGCCAGCAGAAACGTCAACTCCTACGAGCAGTACTTC. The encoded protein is CASRNVNSYEQYF.

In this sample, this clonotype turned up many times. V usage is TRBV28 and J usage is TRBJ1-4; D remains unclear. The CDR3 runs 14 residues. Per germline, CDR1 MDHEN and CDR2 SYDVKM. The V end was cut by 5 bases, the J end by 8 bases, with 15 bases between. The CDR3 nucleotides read TGTGCCAGCAGTACCGGGCCAGTGGAAGAAAAACTGTTTTTT. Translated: CASSTGPVEEKLFF.

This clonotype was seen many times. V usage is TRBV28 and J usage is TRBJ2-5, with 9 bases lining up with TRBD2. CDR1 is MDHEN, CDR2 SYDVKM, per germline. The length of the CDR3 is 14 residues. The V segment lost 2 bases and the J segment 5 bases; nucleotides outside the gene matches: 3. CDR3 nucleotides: TGTGCCAGCAGTTTACCAGGGACTAGCGAGACCCAGTACTTC. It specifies CASSLPGTSETQYF.